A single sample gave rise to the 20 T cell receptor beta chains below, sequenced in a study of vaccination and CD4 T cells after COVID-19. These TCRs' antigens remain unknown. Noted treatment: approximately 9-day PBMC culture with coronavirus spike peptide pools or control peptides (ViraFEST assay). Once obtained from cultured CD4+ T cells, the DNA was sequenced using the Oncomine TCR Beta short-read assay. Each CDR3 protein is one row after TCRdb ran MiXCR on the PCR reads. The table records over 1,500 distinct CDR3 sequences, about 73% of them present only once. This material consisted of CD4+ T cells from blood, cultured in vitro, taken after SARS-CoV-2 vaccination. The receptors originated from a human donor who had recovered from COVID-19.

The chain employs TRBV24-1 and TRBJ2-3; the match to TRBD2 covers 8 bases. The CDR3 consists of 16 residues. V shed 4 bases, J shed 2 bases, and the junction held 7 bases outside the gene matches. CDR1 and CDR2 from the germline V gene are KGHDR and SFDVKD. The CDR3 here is CATSDPSSGHTDTQYF. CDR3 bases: TGTGCCACCAGTGACCCGTCTAGCGGGCACACAGATACGCAGTATTTT.

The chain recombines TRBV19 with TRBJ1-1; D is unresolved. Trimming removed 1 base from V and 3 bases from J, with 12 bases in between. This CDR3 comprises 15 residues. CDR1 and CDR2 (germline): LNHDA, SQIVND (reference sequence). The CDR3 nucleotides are TGTGCCAGTAGTATAGCTGGCTATGGGGACACTGAAGCTTTCTTT. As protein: CASSIAGYGDTEAFF.

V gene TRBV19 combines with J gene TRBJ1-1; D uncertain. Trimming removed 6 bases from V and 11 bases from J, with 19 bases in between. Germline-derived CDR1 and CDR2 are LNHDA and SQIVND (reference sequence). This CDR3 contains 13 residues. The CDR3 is CASRAAGVALAFF. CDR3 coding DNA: TGTGCCAGTAGGGCCGCAGGTGTAGCCTTGGCTTTCTTT.

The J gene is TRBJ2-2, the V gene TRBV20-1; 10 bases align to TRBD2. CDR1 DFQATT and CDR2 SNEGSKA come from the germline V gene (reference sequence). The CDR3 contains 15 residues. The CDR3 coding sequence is TGCAGAGCAGAGGGTCTAGCGGGGGACACCGGGGAGCTGTTTTTT. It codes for CRAEGLAGDTGELFF.

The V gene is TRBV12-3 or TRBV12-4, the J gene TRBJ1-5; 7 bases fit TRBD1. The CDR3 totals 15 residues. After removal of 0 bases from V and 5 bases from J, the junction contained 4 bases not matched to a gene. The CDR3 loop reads CASSLAGDRDQPQHF. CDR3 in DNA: TGTGCCAGCAGTTTAGCGGGGGACAGAGATCAGCCCCAGCATTTT.

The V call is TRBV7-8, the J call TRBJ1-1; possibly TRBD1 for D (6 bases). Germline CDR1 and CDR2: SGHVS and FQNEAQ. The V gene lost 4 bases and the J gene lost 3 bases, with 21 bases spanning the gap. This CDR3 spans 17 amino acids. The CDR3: CASSSRGYRERDTEAFF. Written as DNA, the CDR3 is TGTGCCAGCAGCTCAAGGGGGTACAGGGAAAGGGACACTGAAGCTTTCTTT. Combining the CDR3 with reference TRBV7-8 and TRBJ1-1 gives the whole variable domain GAGVSQSPRYKVAKRGQDVALRCDPISGHVSLFWYQQALGQGPEFLTYFQNEAQLDKSGLPSDRFFAERPEGSVSTLKIQRTQQEDSAVYLCASSSRGYRERDTEAFFGQGTRLTVV.

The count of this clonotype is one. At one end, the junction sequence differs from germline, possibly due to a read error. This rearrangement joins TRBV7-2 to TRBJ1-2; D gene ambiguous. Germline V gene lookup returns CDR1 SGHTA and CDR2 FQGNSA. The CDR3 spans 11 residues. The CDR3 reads CASSSSIGYAF. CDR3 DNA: TGTGCCAGCAGCTCTAGTATCGGCTACGCCTTC.

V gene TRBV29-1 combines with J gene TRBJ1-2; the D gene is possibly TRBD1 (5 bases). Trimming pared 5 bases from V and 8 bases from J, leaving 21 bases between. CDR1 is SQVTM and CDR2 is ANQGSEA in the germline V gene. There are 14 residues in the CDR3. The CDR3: CSVPYRGGVEGYTF. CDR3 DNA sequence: TGCAGCGTTCCGTATAGGGGAGGGGTCGAGGGCTACACCTTC.

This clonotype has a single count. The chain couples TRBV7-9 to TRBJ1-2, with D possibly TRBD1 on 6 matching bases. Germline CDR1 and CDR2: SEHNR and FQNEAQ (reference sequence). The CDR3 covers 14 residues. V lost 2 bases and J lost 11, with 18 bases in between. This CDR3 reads CASSLQRDTGRYTF. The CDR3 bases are TGTGCCAGCAGCTTACAAAGGGACACGGGACGTTACACCTTC. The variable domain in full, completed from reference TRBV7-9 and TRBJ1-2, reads DTGVSQNPRHKITKRGQNVTFRCDPISEHNRLYWYRQTLGQGPEFLTYFQNEAQLEKSRLLSDRFSAERPKGSFSTLEIQRTEQGDSAMYLCASSLQRDTGRYTFGSGTRLTVV.

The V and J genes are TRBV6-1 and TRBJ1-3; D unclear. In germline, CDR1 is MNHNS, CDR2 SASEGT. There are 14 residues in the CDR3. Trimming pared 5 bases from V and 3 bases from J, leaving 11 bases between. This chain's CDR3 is CASSREMDGNTIYF. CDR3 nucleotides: TGTGCCAGCAGTAGAGAAATGGATGGAAACACCATATATTTT.

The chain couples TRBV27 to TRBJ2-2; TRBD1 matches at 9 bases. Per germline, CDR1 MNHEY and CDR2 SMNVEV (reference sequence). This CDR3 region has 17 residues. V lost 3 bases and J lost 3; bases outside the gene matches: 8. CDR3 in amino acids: CASSFTGGGIYTGELFF. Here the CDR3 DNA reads TGTGCCAGCAGTTTTACAGGGGGCGGAATCTACACCGGGGAGCTGTTTTTT.

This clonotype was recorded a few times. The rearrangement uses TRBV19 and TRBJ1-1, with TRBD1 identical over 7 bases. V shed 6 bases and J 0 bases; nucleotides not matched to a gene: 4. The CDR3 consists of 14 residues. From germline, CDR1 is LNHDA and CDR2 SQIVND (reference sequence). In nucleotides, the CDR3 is TGTGCCAGTAGCGCGACAGGGTTGAACACTGAAGCTTTCTTT. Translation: CASSATGLNTEAFF.

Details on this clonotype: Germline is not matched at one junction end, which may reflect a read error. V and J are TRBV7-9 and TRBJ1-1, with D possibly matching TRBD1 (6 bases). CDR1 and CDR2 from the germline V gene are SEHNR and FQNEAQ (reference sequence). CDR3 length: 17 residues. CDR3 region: CASSRQPVGQMNTEAFF. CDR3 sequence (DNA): TGTGCCAGCAGCCGACAACCCGTCGGACAGATGAATACTGAAGCTTTCTTT.

The CDR3 DNA reads as TGTGCCAGCAGTTACTCCGGGCTAGCGGGTAACTACGAGCAGTACTTC. Protein: CASSYSGLAGNYEQYF. The rearrangement joins TRBV6-2 or TRBV6-3 to TRBJ2-7; TRBD2 agrees at 8 bases. Germline CDR1 reads MNHEY; CDR2 reads SVGEGT. The CDR3 length is 16 residues. Losses at the gene ends were 0 bases for V and 3 bases for J; bases not matched to a gene: 7.

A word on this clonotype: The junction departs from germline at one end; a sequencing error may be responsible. The CDR3 nucleotides read TGTGCCACCAGCAGAGATTCTTCGGGTCCGGAGACCCGGTACTTC. Protein: CATSRDSSGPETRYF. The J gene is TRBJ2-5, the V gene TRBV15; D not resolved. CDR1 and CDR2 (germline): LNHNV, YYDKDF (reference sequence). This CDR3 comprises 15 residues.

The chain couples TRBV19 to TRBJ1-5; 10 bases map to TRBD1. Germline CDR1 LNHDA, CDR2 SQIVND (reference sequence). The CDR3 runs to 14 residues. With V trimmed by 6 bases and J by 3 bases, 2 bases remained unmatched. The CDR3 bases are TGTGCCAGTAGAGGGACAGGGGACAATCAGCCCCAGCATTTT. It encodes CASRGTGDNQPQHF.

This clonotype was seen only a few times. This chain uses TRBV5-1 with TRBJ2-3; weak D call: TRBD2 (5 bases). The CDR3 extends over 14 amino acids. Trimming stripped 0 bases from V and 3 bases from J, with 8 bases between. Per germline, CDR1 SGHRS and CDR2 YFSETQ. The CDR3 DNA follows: TGCGCCAGCAGCTTGGTAAGGGAGACAGATACGCAGTATTTT. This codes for CASSLVRETDTQYF.

The CDR3 region has the DNA TGTGCCAGCAGTGACGACGGGCAGTATGGCTACACCTTC. This encodes CASSDDGQYGYTF. The V call is TRBV2, the J call TRBJ1-2, with unresolved D. In germline, CDR1 is SNHLY, CDR2 FYNNEI. This CDR3 has 13 amino acids. Trimming left V 3 bases short and J 5 bases short, with 10 bases between. Full variable domain (outside the CDR3, taken from reference TRBV2 and TRBJ1-2): EPEVTQTPSHQVTQMGQEVILRCVPISNHLYFYWYRQILGQKVEFLVSFYNNEISEKSEIFDDQFSVERPDGSNFTLKIRSTKLEDSAMYFCASSDDGQYGYTFGSGTRLTVV.

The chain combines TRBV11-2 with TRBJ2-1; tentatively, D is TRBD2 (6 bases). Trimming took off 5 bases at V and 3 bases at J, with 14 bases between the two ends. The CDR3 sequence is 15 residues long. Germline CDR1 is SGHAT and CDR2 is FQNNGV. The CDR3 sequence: CASSLGLANYNEQFF. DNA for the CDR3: TGTGCCAGCAGCCTGGGGCTAGCGAACTACAATGAGCAGTTCTTC.

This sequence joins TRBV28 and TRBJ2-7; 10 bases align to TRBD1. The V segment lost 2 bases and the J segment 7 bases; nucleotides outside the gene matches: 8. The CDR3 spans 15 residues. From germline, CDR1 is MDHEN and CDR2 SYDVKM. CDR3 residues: CASSLEGQGSQEQYF. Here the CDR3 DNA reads TGTGCCAGCAGTTTAGAGGGACAGGGGTCCCAAGAGCAGTACTTC.